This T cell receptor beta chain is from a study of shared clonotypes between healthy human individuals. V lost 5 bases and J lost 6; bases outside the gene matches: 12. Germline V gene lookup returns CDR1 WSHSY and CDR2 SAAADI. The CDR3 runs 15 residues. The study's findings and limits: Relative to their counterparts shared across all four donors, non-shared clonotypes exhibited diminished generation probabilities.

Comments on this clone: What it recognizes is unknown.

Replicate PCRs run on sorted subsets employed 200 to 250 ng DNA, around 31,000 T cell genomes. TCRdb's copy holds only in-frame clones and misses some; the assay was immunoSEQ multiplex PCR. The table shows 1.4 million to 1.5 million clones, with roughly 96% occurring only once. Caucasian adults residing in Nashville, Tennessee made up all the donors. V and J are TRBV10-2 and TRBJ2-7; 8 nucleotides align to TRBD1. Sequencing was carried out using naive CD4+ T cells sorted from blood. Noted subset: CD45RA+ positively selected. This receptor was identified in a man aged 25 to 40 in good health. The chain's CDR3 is CASSPLGQGSFEQYF. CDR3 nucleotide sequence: TGCGCCAGCAGTCCGCTTGGACAGGGATCTTTCGAGCAGTACTTC.